This TCR beta chain was identified in a study of blood T cell repertoires in COVID-19 (dated by TCRdb to 2020 to 2021). Turning to the overall study: The collaborator samples originated in the United States, Italy and Spain and spanned the acute and convalescent phases of COVID-19. The prospective study material was composed of cDNA or gDNA derived from T cells, B-cell-depleted T cells, or PBMCs. Samples came from the ongoing ImmuneRACE study (first 160 participants) plus 1,254 subjects from 6 global collaborators. Sample metadata almost always included a de-identified subject ID, COVID-19 status, age in years and sex. Where available, HLA class I and class II types were taken from metadata supplied by the sample provider and were not determined by assay-based typing. Subjects who had been exposed to COVID-19, were actively infected with it, or had recovered from it provided the deeply sampled blood TCRbeta repertoires that made up the dataset. A freely available public database, intended as a resource for researchers studying the immune response to SARS-CoV-2, is where the repertoires were released. Broader findings and caveats from the paper: Clinical and demographic metadata were provided uncurated, with the amount varying by source and participant.

Whole blood was collected in K2EDTA tubes by collaborating institutions according to the institutions' own protocols. For TCRbeta analysis, collaborators shipped samples in one of three forms: frozen whole blood, isolated PBMCs, or DNA extracted from either of those sample types. The immunoSEQ Assay, a bias-controlled multiplex PCR, was used to amplify TCRbeta CDR3 regions from genomic DNA. The authors processed their data as follows. Nucleated cell counts per sample were estimated from amplification of reference gene primers within the assay. Sequence reads were collapsed and filtered to measure the absolute abundance of every unique TCRbeta CDR3 rearrangement. For each sample, productive Simpson clonality was calculated as the square root of Simpson's diversity index over productive rearrangements. In its TCRdb copy, this immuneACCESS table keeps in-frame sequences only and misses some clones. Where compared with another copy, unresolved V genes explain less than half of these, and the others have no known cause. V, J and clone size derive from that table, while D and trimming were established from the DNA sequence. The sample data list around 130,000 clones, and roughly 84% of these were observed just once. Together, the top ten hold approximately 17% of the sample.

Comment on this clone: The target of this receptor is not known. No base quality values were provided; no much bigger clone lies one nucleotide off.

What was sequenced was peripheral blood. This receptor was obtained from a woman older than 75 with acute or convalescent COVID-19.

The CDR3 has the sequence CATSASTSPDTQYF. The DNA sequence reads TGTGCCACCAGTGCTTCTACCTCCCCAGATACGCAGTATTTT. The rearrangement joined TRBV24-1 to TRBJ2-3; too little of a D gene remains to name it. The CDR3 numbers 14 residues from cysteine through phenylalanine. The kept DNA is CDR3 alone, 42 bases in frame from the first base. CDR1 KGHDR and CDR2 SFDVKD were looked up in the germline V gene. Trimming at the junction amounts to 5 bases on V and 4 bases on J, and the germline ends lie 12 bases apart.